Listed below are T cell receptor beta chains from one sample, sequenced in a study of blood T cell repertoires in COVID-19. The repertoire was sequenced with immunoSEQ multiplex PCR; TCRdb's copy has only in-frame clones and lacks some. The repertoire holds about 200,000 clones, 65% to 90% seen once, with approximately 6.1% in the top ten. The sample taken for sequencing was peripheral blood. These receptors all stem from an older man with acute or convalescent COVID-19. Both conserved end residues are part of each CDR3. The D gene is left open where the match is weak. The listing skips clone size in some rows; elsewhere it reads once, few, many or a size class.

TRBJ2-1 | - | 16 | TRBV11-2 | - | CASSLLARSSYNEQFF | TGTGCCAGCAGCTTGTTAGCGCGAAGCTCCTACAATGAGCAGTTCTTC
TRBJ1-2 | TRBD1 | 15 | TRBV25-1 | - | CASSQTPGGAEGYTF | TGTGCCAGCAGCCAAACCCCAGGGGGCGCGGAAGGCTACACCTTC
TRBJ2-2 | - | 17 | TRBV7-3 | - | CASSSQGWTRSPGELFF | TGTGCCAGCAGCTCACAGGGTTGGACTAGATCCCCCGGGGAGCTGTTTTTT
TRBJ1-5 | TRBD1 | 15 | TRBV6-5 | - | CASRVLQGASQPQHF | TGTGCCAGCAGGGTCCTACAGGGGGCTTCTCAGCCCCAGCATTTT
TRBJ2-2 | TRBD1 | 16 | TRBV7-2 | - | CASSLLGTGMAGELFF | TGTGCCAGCAGCTTACTCGGGACAGGGATGGCCGGGGAGCTGTTTTTT
TRBJ2-7 | - | 13 | TRBV5-1 | - | CASSLGTNYEQYF | TGCGCCAGCAGCCTGGGGACAAACTACGAGCAGTACTTC
TRBJ2-4 | - | 21 | TRBV21-1 | - | CASSSTSGLAGGGEVKNIQYF | TGTGCCAGCAGCTCTACGTCCGGACTAGCGGGAGGGGGGGAAGTCAAAAACATTCAGTACTTC
TRBJ2-6 | TRBD1 | 17 | TRBV18 | - | CASSATGSYSGANVLTF | TGTGCCAGCTCTGCGACAGGGTCCTACTCTGGGGCCAACGTCCTGACTTTC
TRBJ1-1 | TRBD1 | 15 | TRBV18 | - | CASSDQGAMNTEAFF | TGTGCCAGCTCAGACCAGGGGGCAATGAACACTGAAGCTTTCTTT
TRBJ1-5 | - | 15 | TRBV6-2/TRBV6-3 | - | CASSYTDYSNQPQHF | TGTGCCAGCAGTTATACTGATTATAGCAATCAGCCCCAGCATTTT
TRBJ2-2 | - | 13 | TRBV12-3/TRBV12-4 | - | CASRYLNTGELFF | TGTGCCAGCAGGTATTTGAACACCGGGGAGCTGTTTTTT
TRBJ1-5 | TRBD1 | 14 | TRBV2 | few | CASRQGVDWQPQHF | TGTGCCAGCAGGCAGGGGGTGGACTGGCAGCCCCAGCATTTT